One sample yielded the 20 T cell receptor beta chains listed below, sequenced in a study of blood T cell repertoires in COVID-19 (dated by TCRdb to the early 2020s). Library preparation was by the immunoSEQ multiplex PCR assay. The table comes from immuneACCESS by way of TCRdb, which keeps in-frame sequences with V and J called. Part of the clones is missing from these tables; in studies checked, under half for an unresolved V gene and the rest for unknown reasons. The sample yields some 100,000 clones; about 89% were counted once. Approximately 10% of the sample is held by the ten biggest clonotypes. The sequencing input was peripheral blood. The receptors were gathered from a man in his fifties or sixties with acute or convalescent COVID-19.

This sequence joins TRBV19 and TRBJ2-5; 7 bases align to TRBD2. After removal of 3 bases from V and 2 bases from J, the junction contained 21 bases not matched to a gene. Germline-derived CDR1 and CDR2 are LNHDA and SQIVND (reference sequence). The CDR3 spans 20 residues. CDR3 protein: CASSIRPSREARKGQETQYF. The CDR3 nucleotides are TGTGCCAGTAGTATTCGTCCGAGCCGGGAGGCGAGGAAAGGGCAAGAGACCCAGTACTTC.

J is TRBJ2-7 and V is TRBV12-2; the D call TRBD2 from the table was never checked on the DNA. TRBV12-2 is labeled a pseudogene. There are 17 residues in the CDR3. The CDR3 loop reads CASRFDPGLAADYEQYF. CDR3 bases: TGTGCAAGTCGCTTCGATCCGGGACTAGCGGCAGACTACGAGCAGTACTTC.

The chain combines TRBV28 with TRBJ1-6, with 7 bases matching TRBD1. The ends lost 3 bases at V and 8 bases at J; junction bases unmatched: 4. Germline CDR1 and CDR2: MDHEN and SYDVKM. CDR3 length: 14 residues. CDR3 DNA: TGTGCCAGCAGTTTTCAAGGGGGCTATTCACCCCTCCACTTT. It specifies CASSFQGGYSPLHF.

The chain carries TRBV6-4 and TRBJ2-1; a possible D gene is TRBD2 (6 bases). V lost 2 bases and J 4 bases, leaving 6 bases between the germline ends. CDR3 length: 13 residues. CDR1 is MRHNA, CDR2 SNTAGT, per germline. The DNA for the CDR3 is TGTGCCAGCAGTGACGGGACTTACAATGAGCAGTTCTTC. Residues: CASSDGTYNEQFF.

The V call is TRBV6-5, the J call TRBJ2-7; 7 positions match TRBD1. Trimming at V came to 6 bases and at J to 3 bases, leaving 5 bases not matched to a gene. The CDR3 covers 13 residues. Germline CDR1 MNHEY, CDR2 SVGAGI. The CDR3 sequence is CASRQGTFYEQYF. Written as DNA, the CDR3 is TGTGCCAGCAGACAGGGGACCTTCTACGAGCAGTACTTC.

The V gene is TRBV5-6, the J gene TRBJ2-3, with 11 bases matching TRBD2. CDR1 is SGHDT, CDR2 YYEEEE, per germline. After removal of 2 bases from V and 3 bases from J, the junction contained 5 bases not matched to a gene. This CDR3 is built from 16 residues. DNA for the CDR3: TGTGCCAGCAGCTTTCGACTAGCGGGACCTACAGATACGCAGTATTTT. Protein product: CASSFRLAGPTDTQYF.

The rearrangement links TRBV9 to TRBJ2-3; TRBD2 agrees at 9 bases. From germline, CDR1 is SGDLS and CDR2 YYNGEE. V lost 4 bases to trimming and J lost 2 bases; unmatched junction nucleotides: 11. There are 17 residues in the CDR3. CDR3 loop: CASSRSTSGGPTDTQYF. CDR3 sequence (DNA): TGTGCCAGCAGCAGGTCGACTAGCGGAGGCCCCACAGATACGCAGTATTTT.

The V and J genes are TRBV20-1 and TRBJ2-5; D gene unclear. Germline V lookup: CDR1 DFQATT, CDR2 SNEGSKA (reference sequence). The CDR3 covers 15 residues. Trimming removed 3 bases from V and 1 base from J, with 15 bases in between. In DNA, the CDR3 is TGCAGTGCTAGTGGACGGGTACACTCCCAAGAGACCCAGTACTTC. Its translation: CSASGRVHSQETQYF.

V and J are TRBV27 and TRBJ1-1; possibly TRBD1 for D (5 bases). Germline CDR1 reads MNHEY; CDR2 reads SMNVEV (reference sequence). The ends were cut back, 5 bases at V and 0 bases at J, with 13 bases in the middle. The CDR3 is made up of 15 amino acids. CDR3 amino acids: CASSAGHPLNTEAFF. DNA of the CDR3: TGTGCCAGCAGTGCAGGGCACCCTTTGAACACTGAAGCTTTCTTT.

This chain links TRBV5-4 with TRBJ1-2; a weak D match, TRBD1 (5 bases). V lost 4 bases to trimming and J lost 1 base, with 11 bases between them. Germline V gives CDR1 SGHNT, CDR2 YYREEE (reference sequence). The CDR3 runs 14 residues. The CDR3 protein is CASSPGGGNYGYTF. CDR3 DNA sequence: TGTGCCAGCAGCCCCGGGGGGGGTAACTATGGCTACACCTTC.

The genes are TRBV11-2 and TRBJ2-7; the D is unclear. V shed 2 bases and J shed 5 bases, with 7 bases lying between them. CDR1 and CDR2 from the germline V gene are SGHAT and FQNNGV. This CDR3 has 12 amino acids. The CDR3 DNA sequence: TGTGCCAGCAGCTTAAACTCGGACGAGCAGTACTTC. It specifies CASSLNSDEQYF.

The chain carries TRBV5-1 and TRBJ2-2, with a possible D match to TRBD1 (5 bases). The CDR3 contains 13 residues. Trimming shortened V by 2 bases and J by 3 bases, and 5 bases separated the two germline ends. CDR1 is SGHRS and CDR2 is YFSETQ in the germline V gene. The CDR3 DNA reads TGCGCCAGCAGCTTACAGGACACCGGGGAGCTGTTTTTT. It is translated as CASSLQDTGELFF.

The chain uses TRBV19 and TRBJ2-1; 8 bases align to TRBD1. Germline values: CDR1 LNHDA, CDR2 SQIVND (reference sequence). The CDR3 totals 16 residues. The trim removed 5 bases at V and 7 bases at J, leaving 13 bases unmatched. CDR3 coding DNA: TGTGCCAGTAGTCCCCCCAGGACAGGGAGAAAGAATGAGCAGTTCTTC. Amino acid sequence: CASSPPRTGRKNEQFF.

CDR3: CASSDRLLTDTQYF. As DNA, the CDR3 is TGTGCCAGCAGTGACAGACTGCTCACAGATACGCAGTATTTT. The chain uses TRBV2 and TRBJ2-3; D ambiguous. The V and J ends lost 3 bases and 2 bases respectively, with 9 bases between them. CDR3 length: 14 residues. Germline CDR1 and CDR2: SNHLY and FYNNEI.

V gene TRBV15 combines with J gene TRBJ2-7; D unresolved. Germline CDR1 LNHNV, CDR2 YYDKDF (reference sequence). CDR3 length: 14 amino acids. Trimming cost V 0 bases and J 2 bases, with 8 bases left between them. This CDR3 reads CATSRDRLTYEQYF. CDR3 in DNA: TGTGCCACCAGCAGAGATCGTCTTACCTACGAGCAGTACTTC.

The rearrangement joins TRBV5-5 to TRBJ1-5; D not certain. CDR1 SGHKS and CDR2 YYEKEE come from the germline V gene (reference sequence). CDR3 length: 14 amino acids. V lost 0 bases, J lost 7 bases, and 11 bases lay in between. This chain's CDR3 is CASSLEGVRQPQHF. Here the CDR3 DNA reads TGTGCCAGCAGCTTGGAGGGAGTGAGACAGCCCCAGCATTTT.

The CDR3 loop is CASSFLASEQYF. Here the CDR3 DNA reads TGTGCCAGCAGCTTCTTAGCAAGCGAGCAGTACTTC. The V gene is TRBV7-2, the J gene TRBJ2-7; unclear D gene. V gave up 3 bases and J gave up 6 bases, with 9 bases separating them. CDR3 length equals 12 residues. Germline V CDR1 and CDR2: SGHTA, FQGNSA.

The rearrangement joins TRBV2 to TRBJ1-2; possible D gene TRBD1, 5 bases. The CDR3 is 13 residues long. V gave up 6 bases and J gave up 3 bases, with 11 bases separating them. CDR1 and CDR2 from the germline V gene are SNHLY and FYNNEI. DNA for the CDR3: TGTGCCAGCAGCGCTGACAGTTACTATGGCTACACCTTC. This gives the protein CASSADSYYGYTF.

The chain carries TRBV5-1 and TRBJ1-1; no clear D. Germline V CDR1 and CDR2: SGHRS, YFSETQ. The CDR3 sequence is 15 residues long. Trimming cost V 0 bases and J 4 bases, with 13 bases left between them. CDR3 region: CASSLALGSGTEAFF. The DNA of the CDR3 is TGCGCCAGCAGCTTGGCGCTGGGTTCGGGCACTGAAGCTTTCTTT.

This sequence joins TRBV4-1 and TRBJ2-7; TRBD2 aligns across 14 bases. CDR1 is MGHRA, CDR2 YSYEKL, per germline. The CDR3 is made up of 16 amino acids. The V segment lost 4 bases and the J segment 7 bases; nucleotides outside the gene matches: 9. CDR3 nucleotide sequence: TGCGCCAGCAGCCGCGCCGCGGGACTAGCGGGAGAAGAGCAGTACTTC. Protein sequence: CASSRAAGLAGEEQYF.